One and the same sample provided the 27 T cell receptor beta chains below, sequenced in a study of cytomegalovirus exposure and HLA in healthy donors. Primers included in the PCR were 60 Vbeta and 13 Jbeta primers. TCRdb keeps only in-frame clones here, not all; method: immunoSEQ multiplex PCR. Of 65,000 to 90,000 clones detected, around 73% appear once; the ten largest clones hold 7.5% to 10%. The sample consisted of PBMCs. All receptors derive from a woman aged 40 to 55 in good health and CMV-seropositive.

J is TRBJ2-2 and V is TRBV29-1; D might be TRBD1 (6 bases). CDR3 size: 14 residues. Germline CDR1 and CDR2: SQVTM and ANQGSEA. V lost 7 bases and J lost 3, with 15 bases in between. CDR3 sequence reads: CSASRTVYTGELFF. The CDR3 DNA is TGCAGCGCGTCCAGGACAGTGTACACCGGGGAGCTGTTTTTT.

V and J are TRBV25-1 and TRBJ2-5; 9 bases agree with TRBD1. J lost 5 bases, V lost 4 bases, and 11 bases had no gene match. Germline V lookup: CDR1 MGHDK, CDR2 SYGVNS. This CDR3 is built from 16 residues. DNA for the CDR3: TGTGCCAGCAGTGGGGGGACAGGGTTAATTCTGGAGACCCAGTACTTC. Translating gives CASSGGTGLILETQYF.

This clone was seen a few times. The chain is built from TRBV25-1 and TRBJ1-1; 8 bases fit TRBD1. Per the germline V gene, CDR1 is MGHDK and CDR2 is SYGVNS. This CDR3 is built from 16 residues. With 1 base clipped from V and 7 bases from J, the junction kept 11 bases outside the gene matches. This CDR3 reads CASSESPGQGKGEAFF. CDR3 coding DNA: TGTGCCAGCAGTGAATCCCCCGGACAGGGTAAGGGTGAAGCTTTCTTT.

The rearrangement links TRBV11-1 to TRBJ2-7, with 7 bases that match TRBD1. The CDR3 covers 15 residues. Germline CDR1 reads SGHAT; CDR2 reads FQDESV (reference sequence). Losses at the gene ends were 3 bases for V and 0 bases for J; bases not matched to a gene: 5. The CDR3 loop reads CASSFERQGSYEQYF. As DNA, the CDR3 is TGTGCCAGCAGCTTCGAGCGACAGGGCTCCTACGAGCAGTACTTC.

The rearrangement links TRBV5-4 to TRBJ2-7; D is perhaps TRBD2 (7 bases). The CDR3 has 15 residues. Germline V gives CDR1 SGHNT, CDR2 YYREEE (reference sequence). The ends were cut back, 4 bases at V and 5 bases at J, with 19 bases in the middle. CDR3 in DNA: TGTGCCAGCAGCCCCCGGCCGGGGGGCCCCCACGAGCAGTACTTC. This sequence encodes CASSPRPGGPHEQYF.

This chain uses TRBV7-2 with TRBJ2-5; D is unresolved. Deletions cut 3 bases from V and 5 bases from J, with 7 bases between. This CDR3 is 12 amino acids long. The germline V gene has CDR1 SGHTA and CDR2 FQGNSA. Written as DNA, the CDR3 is TGTGCCAGCAGCTTCCCCCTTGAGACCCAGTACTTC. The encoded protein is CASSFPLETQYF.

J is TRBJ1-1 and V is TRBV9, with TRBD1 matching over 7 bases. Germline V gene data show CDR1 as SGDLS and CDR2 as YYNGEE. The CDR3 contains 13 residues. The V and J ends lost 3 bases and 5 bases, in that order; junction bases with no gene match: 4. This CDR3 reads CASSAAGGTEAFF. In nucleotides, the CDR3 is TGTGCCAGCAGCGCCGCAGGGGGAACTGAAGCTTTCTTT.

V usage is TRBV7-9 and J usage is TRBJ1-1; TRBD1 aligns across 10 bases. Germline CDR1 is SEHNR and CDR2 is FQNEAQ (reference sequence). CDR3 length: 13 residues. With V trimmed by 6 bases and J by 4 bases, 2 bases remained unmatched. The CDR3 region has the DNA TGTGCCAGCAGTGGACAGGGGGGCACTGAAGCTTTCTTT. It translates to CASSGQGGTEAFF.

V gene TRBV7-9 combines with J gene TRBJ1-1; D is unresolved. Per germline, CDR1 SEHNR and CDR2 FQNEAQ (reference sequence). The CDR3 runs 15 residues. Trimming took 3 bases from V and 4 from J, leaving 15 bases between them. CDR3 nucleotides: TGTGCCAGCAGCTTTCTAGGTCTTGGCAGCACTGAAGCTTTCTTT. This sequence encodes CASSFLGLGSTEAFF.

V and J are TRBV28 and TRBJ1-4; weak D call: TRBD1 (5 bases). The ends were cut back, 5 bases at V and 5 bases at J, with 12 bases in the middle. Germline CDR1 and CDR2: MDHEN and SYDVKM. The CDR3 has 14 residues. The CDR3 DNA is TGTGCCAGCAGTCGCCCAGGGCAAAATGAAAAACTGTTTTTT. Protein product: CASSRPGQNEKLFF.

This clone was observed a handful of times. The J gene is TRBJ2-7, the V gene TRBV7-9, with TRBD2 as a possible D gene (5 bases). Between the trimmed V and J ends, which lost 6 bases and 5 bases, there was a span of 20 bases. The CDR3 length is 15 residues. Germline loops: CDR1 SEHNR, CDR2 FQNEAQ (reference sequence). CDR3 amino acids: CASSPSSNGLDEQYF. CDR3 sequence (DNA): TGTGCCAGCAGTCCTTCTAGCAACGGGCTCGACGAGCAGTACTTC.

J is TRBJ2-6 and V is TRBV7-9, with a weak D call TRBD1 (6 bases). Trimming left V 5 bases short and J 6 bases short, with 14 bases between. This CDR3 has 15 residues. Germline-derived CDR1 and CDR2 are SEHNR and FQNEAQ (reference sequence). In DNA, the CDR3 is TGTGCCAGCAGCGCTCGGACAGACCCGGCCAACGTCCTGACTTTC. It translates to CASSARTDPANVLTF. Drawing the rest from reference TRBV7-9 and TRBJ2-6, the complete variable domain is DTGVSQNPRHKITKRGQNVTFRCDPISEHNRLYWYRQTLGQGPEFLTYFQNEAQLEKSRLLSDRFSAERPKGSFSTLEIQRTEQGDSAMYLCASSARTDPANVLTFGAGSRLTVL.

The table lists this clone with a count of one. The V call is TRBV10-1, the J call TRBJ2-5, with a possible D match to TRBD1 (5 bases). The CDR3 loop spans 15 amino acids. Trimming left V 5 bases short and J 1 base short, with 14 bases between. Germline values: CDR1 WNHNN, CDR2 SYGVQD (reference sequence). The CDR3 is CASSNSYRFQETQYF. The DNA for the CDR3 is TGCGCCAGCAGTAACTCCTACAGGTTCCAAGAGACCCAGTACTTC.

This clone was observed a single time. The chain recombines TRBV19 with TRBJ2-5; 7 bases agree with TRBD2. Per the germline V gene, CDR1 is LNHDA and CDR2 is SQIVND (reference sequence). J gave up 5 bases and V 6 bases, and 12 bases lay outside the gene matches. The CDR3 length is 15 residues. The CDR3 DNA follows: TGTGCCAGTAGGCAAAGTGGGGGGGTTTCGGAGACCCAGTACTTC. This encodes CASRQSGGVSETQYF. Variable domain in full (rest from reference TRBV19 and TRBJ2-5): DGGITQSPKYLFRKEGQNVTLSCEQNLNHDAMYWYRQDPGQGLRLIYYSQIVNDFQKGDIAEGYSVSREKKESFPLTVTSAQKNPTAFYLCASRQSGGVSETQYFGPGTRLLVL.

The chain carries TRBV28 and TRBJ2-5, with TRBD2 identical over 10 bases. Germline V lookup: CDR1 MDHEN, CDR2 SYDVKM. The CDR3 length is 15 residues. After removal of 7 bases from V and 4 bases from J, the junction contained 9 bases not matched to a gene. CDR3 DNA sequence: TGTGCCAGCATGGAGAGCGGGGGGGCCACAGAGACCCAGTACTTC. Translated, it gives CASMESGGATETQYF.

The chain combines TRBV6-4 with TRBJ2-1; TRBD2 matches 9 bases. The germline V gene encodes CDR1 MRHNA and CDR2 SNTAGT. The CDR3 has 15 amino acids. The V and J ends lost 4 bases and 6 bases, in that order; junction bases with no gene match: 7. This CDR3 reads CASSGAGGGANEQFF. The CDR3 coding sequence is TGTGCCAGCAGTGGCGCGGGCGGGGGGGCCAATGAGCAGTTCTTC.

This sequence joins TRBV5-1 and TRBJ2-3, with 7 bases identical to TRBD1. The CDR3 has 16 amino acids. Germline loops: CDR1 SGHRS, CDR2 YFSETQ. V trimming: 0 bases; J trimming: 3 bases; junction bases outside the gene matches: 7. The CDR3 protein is CASSLEVRGPTDTQYF. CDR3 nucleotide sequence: TGCGCCAGCAGCTTGGAAGTGAGGGGGCCGACAGATACGCAGTATTTT.

CDR3 bases: TGTGCCAGCAGCCAACTAGCGGGGAAAAATGAGCAGTTCTTC. Translating it yields CASSQLAGKNEQFF. This rearrangement joins TRBV4-2 to TRBJ2-1; 9 bases match TRBD2. V was pared by 2 bases and J by 7 bases, with 3 bases of the junction left unmatched. Germline CDR1 and CDR2: LGHNA and YNFKEQ. CDR3 length: 14 residues.

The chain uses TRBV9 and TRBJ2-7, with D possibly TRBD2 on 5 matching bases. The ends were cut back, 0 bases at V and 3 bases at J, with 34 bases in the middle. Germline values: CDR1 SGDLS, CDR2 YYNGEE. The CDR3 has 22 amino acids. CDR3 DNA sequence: TGTGCCAGCAGCGTAGTTGGGTTCCACCCCACCCCAGACGCGTGTGGACTCTACGAGCAGTACTTC. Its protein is CASSVVGFHPTPDACGLYEQYF.

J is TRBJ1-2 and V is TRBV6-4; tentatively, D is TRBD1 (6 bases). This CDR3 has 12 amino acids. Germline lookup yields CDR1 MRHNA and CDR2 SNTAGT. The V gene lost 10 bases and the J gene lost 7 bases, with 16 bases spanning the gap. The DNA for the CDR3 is TGTGCCATTGAGACAGGCCTTAGTGGCTACACCTTC. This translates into CAIETGLSGYTF.

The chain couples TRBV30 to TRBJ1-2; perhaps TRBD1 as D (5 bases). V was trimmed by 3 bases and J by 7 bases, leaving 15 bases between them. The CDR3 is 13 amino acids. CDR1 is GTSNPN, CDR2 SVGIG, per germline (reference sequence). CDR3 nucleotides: TGTGCCTGGAGAATGGGCCCGGGGGGTGGCTACACCTTC. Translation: CAWRMGPGGGYTF.

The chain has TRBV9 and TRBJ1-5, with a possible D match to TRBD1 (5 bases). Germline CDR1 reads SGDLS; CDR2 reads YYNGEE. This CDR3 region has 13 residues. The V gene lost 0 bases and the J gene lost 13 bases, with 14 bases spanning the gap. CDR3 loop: CASSVGEAGSQHF. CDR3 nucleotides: TGTGCCAGCAGCGTAGGAGAGGCAGGGTCACAGCATTTT.

CDR3 in amino acids: CASSLNRGTEAFF. The CDR3, as DNA: TGTGCCAGCAGCTTAAACAGGGGTACTGAAGCTTTCTTT. The rearrangement joins TRBV7-2 to TRBJ1-1, with 7 bases matching TRBD1. The CDR3 contains 13 residues. With V trimmed by 2 bases and J by 5 bases, 2 bases remained unmatched. Germline V gene sequence: CDR1 SGHTA, CDR2 FQGNSA.

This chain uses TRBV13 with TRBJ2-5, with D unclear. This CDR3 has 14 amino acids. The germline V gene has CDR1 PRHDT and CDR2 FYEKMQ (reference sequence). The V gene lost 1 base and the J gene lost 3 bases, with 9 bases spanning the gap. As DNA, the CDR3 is TGTGCCAGCAGCTTAGTTCGGTCGGAAGAGACCCAGTACTTC. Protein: CASSLVRSEETQYF.

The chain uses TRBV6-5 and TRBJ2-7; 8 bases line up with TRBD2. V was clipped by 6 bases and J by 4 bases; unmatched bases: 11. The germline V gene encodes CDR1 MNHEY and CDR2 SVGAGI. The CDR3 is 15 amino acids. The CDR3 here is CASSSGGRRFYEQYF. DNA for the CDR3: TGTGCCAGCAGCTCGGGGGGGAGAAGGTTTTACGAGCAGTACTTC.

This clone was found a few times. The CDR3 bases are TGTGCCATCAAACCTAGCGGGGGGTCCTACGAGCAGTACTTC. This codes for CAIKPSGGSYEQYF. The V and J genes are TRBV10-3 and TRBJ2-7; 11 bases agree with TRBD2. The J segment lost 1 base and the V segment lost 7 bases, leaving 3 bases of the junction unmatched. Germline CDR1 ENHRY, CDR2 SYGVKD. The CDR3 loop spans 14 amino acids.

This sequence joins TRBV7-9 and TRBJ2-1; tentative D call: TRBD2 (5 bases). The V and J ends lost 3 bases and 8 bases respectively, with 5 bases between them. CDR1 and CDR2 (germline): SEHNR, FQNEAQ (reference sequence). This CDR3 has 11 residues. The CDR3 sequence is CASSFGDEQFF. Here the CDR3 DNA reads TGTGCCAGCAGCTTCGGGGATGAGCAGTTCTTC.